This section outlines one T cell receptor beta chain sequence together with its context. What it binds is unknown. This sample is drawn from a study of regulatory T cells in long-lasting Graves disease. Study-wide points: The study found TRBV28, TRBJ1-2 and TRBJ2-5 favored in persistent disease.

The CDR3 covers 15 residues. The trim removed 3 bases at V and 7 bases at J, leaving 8 bases unmatched. Germline V gene lookup returns CDR1 LNHNV and CDR2 YYDKDF (reference sequence). Both iRepertoire HTBI primers and Arm-PCR of CDR3 regions were used to build the TCR beta libraries. MiXCR, applied by TCRdb to the multiplex PCR reads, yields one record per CDR3 protein. The data contain 400,000 to 450,000 distinct CDR3 sequences, 16% of them singletons. Time point reported: newly diagnosed GD, antithyroid drugs for less than 3 months. With RNA extracted from PBMCs as input, the TCR library was made. This sample also belongs to another study, concerning T cells in Graves' hyperthyroidism and ophthalmopathy.

This sequence originates from a woman aged 25 to 45 with Graves disease. V and J are TRBV15 and TRBJ1-4, with 7 bases lining up with TRBD1. Material: peripheral blood mononuclear cells (PBMCs), obtained at new diagnosis, from a patient treated with antithyroid drugs. The CDR3 here is CATSSGGQQVEKLFF. CDR3 DNA sequence: TGTGCCACCAGCAGCGGGGGACAGCAGGTTGAAAAACTGTTTTTT.